A selection of T cell receptor beta chains follows, all from one sample in a study of PD-1 blockade in classical Hodgkin lymphoma. The repertoire was sequenced with immunoSEQ multiplex PCR; TCRdb's copy has only in-frame clones and lacks some. The data show about 23,000 clones, 71% seen once. Material: peripheral blood mononuclear cells (PBMCs), obtained at baseline. The source of these receptors is a human donor with classical Hodgkin lymphoma. Both conserved end residues are part of each CDR3. Each record gives: CDR3 length, clone size, J gene, V gene, D gene, CDR3 DNA, CDR3 protein. A D gene is named only where the DNA matches it firmly. Expanded clones are given a class, and other clones once, few, many or no size at all.

13 . TRBJ1-6 TRBV19 TRBD1 TGTGCCAGTAGTGGGACAGGGAATTCACCCCTCCACTTT CASSGTGNSPLHF
12 . TRBJ1-1 TRBV12-5 . TGTGCTAGTGGCCGTCCGGGGGCTGAAGCTTTCTTT CASGRPGAEAFF
15 few TRBJ2-5 TRBV7-8 . TGTGCCAGCAGCTTCCGCCGGGACCCAAGGGAGACCCAGTACTTC CASSFRRDPRETQYF
16 . TRBJ1-1 TRBV5-6 TRBD1 TGTGCCAGCAGCTATTCCGGGACAGGGTTGTTCACTGAAGCTTTCTTT CASSYSGTGLFTEAFF
11 . TRBJ2-1 TRBV7-9 . TGTGCCAGCAGCTTAGCGCCTGAGCAGTTCTTC CASSLAPEQFF
15 . TRBJ1-1 TRBV6-6 . TGTGCCAGCAGTTACTCAAACCAGGGGACCGCTGAAGCTTTCTTT CASSYSNQGTAEAFF
11 . TRBJ2-1 TRBV25-1 . TGTGCCAGCAGCAACGTCTATGAGCAGTTCTTC CASSNVYEQFF
15 . TRBJ2-1 TRBV28 . TGTGCCAGCAGTTTTCCGGGACGGGGGGCCAATGAGCAGTTCTTC CASSFPGRGANEQFF
15 . TRBJ1-2 TRBV10-3 . TGTGCCATCAGTGAAGTGGCAGGACTTAACTATGGCTACACCTTC CAISEVAGLNYGYTF
13 . TRBJ1-1 TRBV9 . TGTGCCAGCAGCGTAGGCTCTAACACTGAAGCTTTCTTT CASSVGSNTEAFF
17 . TRBJ1-6 TRBV27 . TGTGCCAGCAGTCGATCCGGGTCAGGGTTGTCTAATTCACCCCTCCACTTT CASSRSGSGLSNSPLHF
14 . TRBJ1-1 TRBV9 . TGTGCCAGCACTACGGGGGGCCTGAACACTGAAGCTTTCTTT CASTTGGLNTEAFF
13 . TRBJ2-1 TRBV6-5 TRBD1 TGTGCCAGCAGTTACCGGGACAGGGACGAGCAGTTCTTC CASSYRDRDEQFF
15 . TRBJ1-1 TRBV29-1 . TGCAGCGTTGGAGGCGGGGGGGGCGGTTGGTCTGAAGCTTTCTTT CSVGGGGGGWSEAFF
13 . TRBJ1-2 TRBV28 . TGTGCCAGCAGTCGGCAGGGCGGCTATGGCTACACCTTC CASSRQGGYGYTF
16 . TRBJ2-3 TRBV7-2 TRBD2 TGTGCCAGCAGCTTAGCTACTAGCGGGGGGGGAGGTACGCAGTATTTT CASSLATSGGGGTQYF
16 . TRBJ2-3 TRBV5-1 TRBD2 TGCGCCAGCAGCCCGGGACTAGCGGGCAATACAGATACGCAGTATTTT CASSPGLAGNTDTQYF
11 medium-sized TRBJ2-7 TRBV28 . TGTGCCAGCAGTTTTGGTGGCGAGCAGTACTTC CASSFGGEQYF
15 once TRBJ2-5 TRBV27 . TGTGCCAGCAGTTTAGACCCTGGAGGTCGGGAGACCCAGTACTTC CASSLDPGGRETQYF
17 . TRBJ2-1 TRBV7-9 . TGTGCCAGCAGCCCATCATTGGGTGGATCACCAGCAAATGAGCAGTTCTTC CASSPSLGGSPANEQFF
17 . TRBJ1-3 TRBV19 . TGTGCCAGTAGTATCCGTGGACAAGGACTTGGAGGAAACACCATATATTTT CASSIRGQGLGGNTIYF
14 few TRBJ2-2 TRBV19 . TGTGCCAGTAGTATACTTAGGTCAACCGGGGAGCTGTTTTTT CASSILRSTGELFF
15 . TRBJ2-3 TRBV10-3 TRBD2 TGTGCCATCAGAGAGAGGGGAGGGCGCGGCGGTACGCAGTATTTT CAIRERGGRGGTQYF
13 few TRBJ1-6 TRBV19 . TGTGCCAGTAGTTACCGGGGAACTTCACCCCTCCACTTT CASSYRGTSPLHF
15 . TRBJ2-3 TRBV6-5 TRBD1 TGTGCCAGCAGCGGGACAGGGGGTGTTGCAGATACGCAGTATTTT CASSGTGGVADTQYF
15 few TRBJ1-3 TRBV9 . TGTGCCAGCAGCGTAGAGGCGGAGCGGGGAAACACCATATATTTT CASSVEAERGNTIYF
16 . TRBJ2-5 TRBV4-3 . TGCGCCAGCAGCCAAGATGTATCTCCCGGGGGAGAGACCCAGTACTTC CASSQDVSPGGETQYF
12 once TRBJ2-3 TRBV5-1 . TGCGCCAGCAGCTTGATTTCAGATACGCAGTATTTT CASSLISDTQYF
14 . TRBJ1-1 TRBV19 . TGTGCCAGTTCGAATTGGGAGACGATCACTGAAGCTTTCTTT CASSNWETITEAFF
13 few TRBJ1-4 TRBV6-5 . TGTGCCAGCAGTTACTCGATTTCTGAAAAACTGTTTTTT CASSYSISEKLFF
15 . TRBJ2-1 TRBV27 . TGTGCCAGCAGTTTCCCCCAGGGCTCCTACAATGAGCAGTTCTTC CASSFPQGSYNEQFF
14 . TRBJ1-3 TRBV28 TRBD1 TGTGCCAGCAGTACAGGGGGAGTTGTAAACACCATATATTTT CASSTGGVVNTIYF
15 once TRBJ2-2 TRBV19 . TGTGCCAGTAGTATTTTAGCGACTAACGCCGGGGAGCTGTTTTTT CASSILATNAGELFF
16 few TRBJ1-1 TRBV4-1 . TGCGCCAGCAGCCAAGCCTGGGAGTTGGTGAACACTGAAGCTTTCTTT CASSQAWELVNTEAFF
14 once TRBJ2-5 TRBV5-1 TRBD1 TGCGCCAGCGGGTCGACAGGGGGCCAAGAGACCCAGTACTTC CASGSTGGQETQYF
15 . TRBJ2-2 TRBV28 . TGTGCCAGTGGATCCCAGCGGCTCAACACCGGGGAGCTGTTTTTT CASGSQRLNTGELFF
15 . TRBJ1-3 TRBV6-5 . TGTGCCAGCAGTTACTCGAGGACTCCCGGAAACACCATATATTTT CASSYSRTPGNTIYF
13 . TRBJ1-1 TRBV19 . TGTGCCAGTAGTATAGGGGGGATCCCTGTAGCTTTCTTT CASSIGGIPVAFF
13 . TRBJ2-3 TRBV29-1 TRBD2 TGCAGCGTTGTTCGGGGAGGGACAGATACGCAGTATTTT CSVVRGGTDTQYF